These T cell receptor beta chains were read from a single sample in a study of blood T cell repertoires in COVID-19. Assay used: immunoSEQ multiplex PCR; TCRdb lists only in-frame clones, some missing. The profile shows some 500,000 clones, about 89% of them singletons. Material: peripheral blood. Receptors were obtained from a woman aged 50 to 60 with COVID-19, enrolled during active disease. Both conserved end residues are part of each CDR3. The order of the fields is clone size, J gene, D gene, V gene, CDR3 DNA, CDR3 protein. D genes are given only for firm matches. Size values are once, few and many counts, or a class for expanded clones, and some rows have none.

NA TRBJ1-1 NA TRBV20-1 TGCAGTGCTCGGGTGGACACTGAAGCTTTCTTT CSARVDTEAFF
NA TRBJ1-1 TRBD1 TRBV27 TGTGCCAGCAGCGAACAGGGGGGGACTGAAGCTTTCTTT CASSEQGGTEAFF
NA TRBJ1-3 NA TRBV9 TGTGCCAGCAGCGTAGGCCTGGCGGAAGGAAACACCATATATTTT CASSVGLAEGNTIYF
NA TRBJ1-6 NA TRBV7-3 TGTGCCAGCAGCTTAAACAAAAATTCACCCCTCCACTTT CASSLNKNSPLHF
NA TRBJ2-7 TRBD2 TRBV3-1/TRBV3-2 TGTGCCAGCAGCCAGCGACCCGGGACTAGCGGGGGCCGTTACTACGAGCAGTACTTC CASSQRPGTSGGRYYEQYF
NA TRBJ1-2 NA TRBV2 TGTGCCAGCAGTGTCCTAGGGGAATCCACCTTC CASSVLGESTF
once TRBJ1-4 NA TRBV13 TGTGCCAGCAGCAGCTCTGACCGGGGGTCGGAAAAACTGTTTTTT CASSSSDRGSEKLFF
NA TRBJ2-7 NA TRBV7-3 TGTGCCAGCAGCTTAACAGGGGTCGACGAGCAGTACTTC CASSLTGVDEQYF
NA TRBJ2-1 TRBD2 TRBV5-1 TGCGCCAGCAGCTTGGGGACTAGCGGGGGGGCCGGGCAGTTCTTC CASSLGTSGGAGQFF
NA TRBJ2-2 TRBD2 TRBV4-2 TGTGCCAGCAGCCACGAGATAGGGGGGCTAGCGGGGGTGGGCGGGGAGCTGTTTTTT CASSHEIGGLAGVGGELFF
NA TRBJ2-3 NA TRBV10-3 TGTGCCATCAGTGTAGAAACAGATACGCAGTATTTT CAISVETDTQYF
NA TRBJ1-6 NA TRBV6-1 TGTGCCAGCAGTGAAGCGCTGAGTTCACCCCTCCACTTT CASSEALSSPLHF
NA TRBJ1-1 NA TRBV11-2 TGTGCCAGCAGCTTACGGGGTCAGTACACTGAAGCTTTCTTT CASSLRGQYTEAFF
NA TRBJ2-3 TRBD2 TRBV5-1 TGCGCCAGCAGCTTGGCCAGGAGGGACGGGGGGGCCGAAACGCAGTATTTT CASSLARRDGGAETQYF
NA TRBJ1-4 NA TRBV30 TGTGCCTGGAGTAAATACGCCGGGACACATTTAGCAACTAATGAAAAACTGTTTTTT CAWSKYAGTHLATNEKLFF
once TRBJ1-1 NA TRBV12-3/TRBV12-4 TGTGCCAGCAGTCTGACAGTGAACACTGAAGCTTTCTTT CASSLTVNTEAFF
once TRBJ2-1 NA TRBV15 TGTGCCACCAGCAGACTACCGGGAGAAGACCTGGGTGAGCAGTTCTTC CATSRLPGEDLGEQFF
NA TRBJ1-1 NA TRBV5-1 TGCGCCAGCAGCTTGACGGTCATGAACACTGAAGCTTTCTTT CASSLTVMNTEAFF
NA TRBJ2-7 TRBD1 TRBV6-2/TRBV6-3 TGTGCCAGCAGTTACTCGAAAAAGGACAGGAGCTCCTACGAGCAGTACTTC CASSYSKKDRSSYEQYF
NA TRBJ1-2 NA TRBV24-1 TGTGCCACCAGTGATACCAATGGGGGCCACTATGGCTACACCTTC CATSDTNGGHYGYTF
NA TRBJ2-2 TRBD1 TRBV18 TGTGCCAGCTCACCGGGGACAGGGGGCACCGGGGAGCTGTTTTTT CASSPGTGGTGELFF
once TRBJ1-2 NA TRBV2 TGTGCCAGCAGTGAGGGTGTGAGGGCCGACAACTATGGCTACACCTTC CASSEGVRADNYGYTF
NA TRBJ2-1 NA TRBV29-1 TGCAGCGGGGGGGGGCCCGAGCAGTTCTTC CSGGGPEQFF
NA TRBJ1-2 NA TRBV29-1 TGCAGCGGACGCGGGGCCAATGGCTACACCTTC CSGRGANGYTF
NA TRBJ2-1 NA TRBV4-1 TGCGCCAGCAGCCAAGCACCTAGTAATGAGCAGTTCTTC CASSQAPSNEQFF
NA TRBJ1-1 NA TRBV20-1 TGCAGTGCCAGAACAGGAGCTGAAGCTTTCTTT CSARTGAEAFF
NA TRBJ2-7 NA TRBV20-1 TGCAGTGCTGAGGGCTACGAGCAGTACTTC CSAEGYEQYF
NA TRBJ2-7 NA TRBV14 TGTGCCAGCAGCCACCCGGAGGGAGGCCACGAGCAGTACTTC CASSHPEGGHEQYF
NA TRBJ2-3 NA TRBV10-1 TGCGCCAGCAGTGGACTAGGCGGCCCAGATACGCAGTATTTT CASSGLGGPDTQYF
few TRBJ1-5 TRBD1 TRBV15 TGTGCCACCAGCGAGGTCCGCGGGACAGCCAAAAATCAGCCCCAGCATTTT CATSEVRGTAKNQPQHF
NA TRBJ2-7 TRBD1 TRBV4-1 TGCGCCAGCAGCCAAGTACAACAGGGGGCCTACGAGCAGTACTTC CASSQVQQGAYEQYF
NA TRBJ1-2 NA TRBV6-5 TGTGCCAGCAGCCCCGGGTCTCCACCTAACTATGGCTACACCTTC CASSPGSPPNYGYTF
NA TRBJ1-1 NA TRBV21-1 TGTGCCAGCAGCACGCACCTCCCGGGACAGGGGGACGCTGAAGCTTTCTTT CASSTHLPGQGDAEAFF
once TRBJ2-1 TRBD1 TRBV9 TGTGCCAGCAGCGGGACAGGGCTTGGTAATGAGCAGTTCTTC CASSGTGLGNEQFF
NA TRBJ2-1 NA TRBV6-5 TGTGCCAGTTCGACAGGTCACAATGAGCAGTTCTTC CASSTGHNEQFF
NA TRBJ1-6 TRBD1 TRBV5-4 TGTGCCAGCAGCCCTCACAGGGGCTATAATTCACCCCTCCACTTT CASSPHRGYNSPLHF
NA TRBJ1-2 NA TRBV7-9 TGTGCCAGCAGCTATCCTGTAGGTCTAGTCGACTACACCTTC CASSYPVGLVDYTF
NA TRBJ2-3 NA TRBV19 TGTGCCAGTAGTTCATCGGACTCCCTGGGGGATACGCAGTATTTT CASSSSDSLGDTQYF
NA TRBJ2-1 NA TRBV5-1 TGCGCCAGCAGCCAGGGGGGCCCGGGGAGGAATGAGCAGTTCTTC CASSQGGPGRNEQFF
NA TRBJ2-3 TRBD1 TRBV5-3 TGTGCCAGAAGCGCCTTTCCGGGACAGGGGGCAGATACGCAGTATTTT CARSAFPGQGADTQYF
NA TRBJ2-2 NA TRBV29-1 TGCAGCGCCATAGGGAAGGGGTCCGGGGAGCTGTTTTTT CSAIGKGSGELFF
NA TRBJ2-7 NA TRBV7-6 TGTGCCAGTGGGGGGGCCTCCTACGAGCAGTACTTC CASGGASYEQYF
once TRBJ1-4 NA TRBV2 TGTGCCAGCAACCGGCAGGGTGATGAAAAACTGTTTTTT CASNRQGDEKLFF
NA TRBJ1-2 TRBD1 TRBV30 TGTGCCTGGAGTGTATCACAGGGGGCGTATGGCTACACCTTC CAWSVSQGAYGYTF
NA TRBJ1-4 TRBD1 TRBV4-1 TGCGCCAGCAGCCATAATATAGGGACAGGGTGGGAAAAACTGTTTTTT CASSHNIGTGWEKLFF
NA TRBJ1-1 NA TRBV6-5 TGTGCCAGCAGGTCAGGGATCGGAGCTTTCTTT CASRSGIGAFF
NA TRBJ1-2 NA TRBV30 TGTGCCTGGATGACGGCGGGCATAATAGGGGGCTACACCTTC CAWMTAGIIGGYTF
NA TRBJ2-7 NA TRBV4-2 TGTGCCAGCAGCCACGATAGGGGCCCCTACGAGCAGTACTTC CASSHDRGPYEQYF
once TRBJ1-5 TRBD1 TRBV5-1 TGCGCCAGCAGCTCTATACCCCTTGGGACAGGGACCAGCAATCAGCCCCAGCATTTT CASSSIPLGTGTSNQPQHF
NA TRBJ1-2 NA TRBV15 TGTGCCACCAGCAGTCGACCCGGGGGGCTGGGGGGCTACACCTTC CATSSRPGGLGGYTF
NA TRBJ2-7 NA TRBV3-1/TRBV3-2 TGTGCCAGCAGCCAAGGACACACCTACGAGCAGTACTTC CASSQGHTYEQYF